This TCR beta chain was identified during a study of shared clonotypes between healthy human individuals. Overall study: Per donor, three plates held CD4 naive cells, three held CD4 memory, two held CD8 naive and one held CD8 memory. Points from the study as a whole: Generation probabilities of non-shared clonotypes were lower (relative to those shared by all four donors). Roughly 5% of naive CD4 clonotypes were common to four donors.

Trimming took 3 bases from V and 6 from J; bases not matched to a gene: 3. This CDR3 contains 14 residues. CDR1 is SEHNR, CDR2 FQNEAQ, per germline (reference sequence). Produced via immunoSEQ multiplex PCR; TCRdb's table is partial and in-frame only. Of approximately 1.5 million clones in the sample, just under 99% were seen once. As regards this clone: Its specificity is unknown. Other DNA sequences in the same sample also yield this CDR3.

The sample consisted of naive CD4+ T cells sorted from blood. Subset: CD45RA+ positively selected. The source of this sequence is a man aged 25 to 40 in good health. The chain has TRBV7-9 and TRBJ2-1, with 9 bases matching TRBD2. The CDR3 DNA is TGTGCCAGCAGCTTTAGCGGGAGTCTCAATGAGCAGTTCTTC. Amino acids: CASSFSGSLNEQFF.